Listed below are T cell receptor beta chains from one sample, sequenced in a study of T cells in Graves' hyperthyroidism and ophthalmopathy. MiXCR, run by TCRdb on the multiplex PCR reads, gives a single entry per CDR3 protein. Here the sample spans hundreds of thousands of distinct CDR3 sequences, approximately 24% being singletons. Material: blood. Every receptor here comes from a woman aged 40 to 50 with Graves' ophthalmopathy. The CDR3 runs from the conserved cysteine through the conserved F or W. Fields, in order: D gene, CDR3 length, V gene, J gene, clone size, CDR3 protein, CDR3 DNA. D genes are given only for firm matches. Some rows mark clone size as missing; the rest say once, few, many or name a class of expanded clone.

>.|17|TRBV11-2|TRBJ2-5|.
CASSPLRGRRVEETQYF
TGTGCCAGCAGCCCGTTAAGGGGTCGTAGGGTAGAAGAGACCCAGTACTTC
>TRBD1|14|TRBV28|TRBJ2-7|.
CASSFWTGRSEQYF
TGTGCCAGCAGTTTCTGGACAGGAAGGTCCGAGCAGTACTTC
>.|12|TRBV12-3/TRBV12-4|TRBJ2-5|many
CASGSSWETQYF
TGTGCCAGCGGGTCAAGCTGGGAGACCCAGTACTTC
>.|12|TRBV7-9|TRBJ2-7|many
CASSTRSYEQYF
TGTGCCAGCAGCACGCGATCCTACGAGCAGTACTTC
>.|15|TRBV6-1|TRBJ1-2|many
CASKKVSEGLRGYTF
TGTGCCAGCAAGAAGGTCTCGGAGGGTTTACGCGGCTACACCTTC
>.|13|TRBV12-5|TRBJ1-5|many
CASGVRGRQPQHF
TGTGCTAGTGGCGTCAGGGGCCGTCAGCCCCAGCATTTT
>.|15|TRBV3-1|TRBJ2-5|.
CASSRGGGGGETQYF
TGTGCCAGCAGCCGGGGAGGGGGAGGAGGAGAGACCCAGTACTTC
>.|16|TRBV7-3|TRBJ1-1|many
CASSLTPAFLNTEAFF
TGTGCCAGCAGCTTAACCCCCGCCTTTTTGAACACTGAAGCTTTCTTT
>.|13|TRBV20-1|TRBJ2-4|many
CSVEKLAKNIQYF
TGCAGTGTCGAAAAGCTAGCCAAAAACATTCAGTACTTC
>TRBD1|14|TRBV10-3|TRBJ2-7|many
CAIRNTGDLHEQYF
TGTGCCATCAGGAATACAGGGGATCTCCACGAGCAGTACTTC
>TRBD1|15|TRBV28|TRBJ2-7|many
CAGSRTGGRPYEQYF
TGTGCCGGCAGTCGAACAGGGGGACGGCCCTACGAGCAGTACTTC
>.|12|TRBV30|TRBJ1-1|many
CAWEQTNTEAFF
TGTGCCTGGGAACAGACCAACACTGAAGCTTTCTTT
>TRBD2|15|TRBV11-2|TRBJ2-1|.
CASSPGTSGMQGQFF
TGTGCCAGCAGCCCCGGGACTAGCGGGATGCAGGGGCAGTTCTTC
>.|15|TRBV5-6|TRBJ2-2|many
CASSKGTRNTGELFF
TGTGCCAGCAGCAAGGGGACACGGAACACCGGGGAGCTGTTTTTT